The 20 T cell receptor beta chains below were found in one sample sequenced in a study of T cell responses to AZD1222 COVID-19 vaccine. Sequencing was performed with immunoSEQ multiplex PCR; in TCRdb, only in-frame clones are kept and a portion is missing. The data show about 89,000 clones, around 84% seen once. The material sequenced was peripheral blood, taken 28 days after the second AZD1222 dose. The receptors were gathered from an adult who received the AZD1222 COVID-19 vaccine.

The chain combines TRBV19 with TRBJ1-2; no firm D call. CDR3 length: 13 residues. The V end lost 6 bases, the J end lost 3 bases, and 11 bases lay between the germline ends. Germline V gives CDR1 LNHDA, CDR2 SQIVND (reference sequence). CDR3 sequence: CASSEFTYYGYTF. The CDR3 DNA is TGTGCCAGTAGCGAATTTACTTACTATGGCTACACCTTC.

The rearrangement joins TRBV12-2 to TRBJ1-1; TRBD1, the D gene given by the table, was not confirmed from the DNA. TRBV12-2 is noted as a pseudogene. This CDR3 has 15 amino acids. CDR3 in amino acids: CASRPKQGMNTEAFF. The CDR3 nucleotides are TGTGCAAGTCGCCCTAAACAGGGGATGAACACTGAAGCTTTCTTT.

CDR3 amino acids: CASSPRTENTEAFF. CDR3 nucleotide sequence: TGTGCCAGTAGTCCTCGGACAGAGAACACTGAAGCTTTCTTT. The genes are TRBV19 and TRBJ1-1, with D possibly being TRBD1 (6 bases). CDR1 and CDR2 from the germline V gene are LNHDA and SQIVND (reference sequence). The CDR3 covers 14 residues. V dropped 5 bases and J dropped 1 base, with 11 bases sitting between them. Full variable domain (outside the CDR3, taken from reference TRBV19 and TRBJ1-1): DGGITQSPKYLFRKEGQNVTLSCEQNLNHDAMYWYRQDPGQGLRLIYYSQIVNDFQKGDIAEGYSVSREKKESFPLTVTSAQKNPTAFYLCASSPRTENTEAFFGQGTRLTVV.

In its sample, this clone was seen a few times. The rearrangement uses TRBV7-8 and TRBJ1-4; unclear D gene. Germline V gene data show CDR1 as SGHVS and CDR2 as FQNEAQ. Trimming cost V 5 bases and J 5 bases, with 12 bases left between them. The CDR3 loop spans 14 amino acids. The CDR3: CASSLRWGNEKLFF. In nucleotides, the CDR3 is TGTGCCAGCAGCCTCCGATGGGGAAATGAAAAACTGTTTTTT.

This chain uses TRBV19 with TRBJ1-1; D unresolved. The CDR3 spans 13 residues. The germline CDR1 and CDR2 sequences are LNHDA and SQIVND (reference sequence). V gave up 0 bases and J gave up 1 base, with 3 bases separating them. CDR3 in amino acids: CASSIDENTEAFF. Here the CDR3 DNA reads TGTGCCAGTAGTATAGATGAGAACACTGAAGCTTTCTTT.

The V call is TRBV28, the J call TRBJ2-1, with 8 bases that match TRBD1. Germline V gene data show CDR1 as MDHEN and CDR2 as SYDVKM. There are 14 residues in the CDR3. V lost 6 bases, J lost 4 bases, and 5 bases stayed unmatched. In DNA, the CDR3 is TGTGCCAGCAGAACGGGACAGGTTTACAATGAGCAGTTCTTC. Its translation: CASRTGQVYNEQFF.

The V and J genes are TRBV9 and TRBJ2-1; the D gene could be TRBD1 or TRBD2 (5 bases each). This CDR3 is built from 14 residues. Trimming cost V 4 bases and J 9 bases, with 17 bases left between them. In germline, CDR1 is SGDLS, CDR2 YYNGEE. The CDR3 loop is CASSWDVGGGEQFF. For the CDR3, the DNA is TGTGCCAGCAGCTGGGACGTGGGTGGCGGTGAGCAGTTCTTC.

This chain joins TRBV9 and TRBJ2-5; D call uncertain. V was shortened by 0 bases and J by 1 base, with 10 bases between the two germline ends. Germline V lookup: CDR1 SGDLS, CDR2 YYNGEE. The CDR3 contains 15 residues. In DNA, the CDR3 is TGTGCCAGCAGCGTAGGGGCCGACGCCCAAGAGACCCAGTACTTC. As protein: CASSVGADAQETQYF.

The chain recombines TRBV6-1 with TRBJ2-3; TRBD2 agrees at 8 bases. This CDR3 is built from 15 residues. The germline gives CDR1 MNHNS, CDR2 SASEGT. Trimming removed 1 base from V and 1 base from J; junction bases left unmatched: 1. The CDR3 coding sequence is TGTGCCAGCAGTGAAGAGCGGGGGCGCACAGATACGCAGTATTTT. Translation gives CASSEERGRTDTQYF.

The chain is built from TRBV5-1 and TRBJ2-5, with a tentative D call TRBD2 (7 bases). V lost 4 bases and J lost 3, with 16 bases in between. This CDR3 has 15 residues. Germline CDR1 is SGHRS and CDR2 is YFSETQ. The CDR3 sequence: CASSLARGAEETQYF. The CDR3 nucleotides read TGCGCCAGCAGCCTCGCACGGGGGGCGGAAGAGACCCAGTACTTC.

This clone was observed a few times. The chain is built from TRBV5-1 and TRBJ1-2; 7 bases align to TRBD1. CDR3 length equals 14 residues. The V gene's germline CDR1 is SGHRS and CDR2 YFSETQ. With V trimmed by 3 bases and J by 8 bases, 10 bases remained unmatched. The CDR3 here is CASSSTTGPAGYTF. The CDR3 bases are TGCGCCAGCAGCTCAACGACAGGGCCCGCGGGCTACACCTTC.

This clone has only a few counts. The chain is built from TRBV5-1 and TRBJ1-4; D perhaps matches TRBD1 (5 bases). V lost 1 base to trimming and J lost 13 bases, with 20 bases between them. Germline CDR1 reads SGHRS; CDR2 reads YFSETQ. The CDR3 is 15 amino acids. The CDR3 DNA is TGCGCCAGCAGCTTGAGTGGGGGGTTTGGAAATTTACTGTTTTTT. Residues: CASSLSGGFGNLLFF.

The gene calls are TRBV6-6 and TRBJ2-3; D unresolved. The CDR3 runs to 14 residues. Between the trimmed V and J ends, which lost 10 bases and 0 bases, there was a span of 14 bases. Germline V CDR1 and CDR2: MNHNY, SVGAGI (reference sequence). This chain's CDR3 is CATKDVLSTDTQYF. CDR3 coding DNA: TGTGCCACCAAGGATGTCCTTAGCACAGATACGCAGTATTTT.

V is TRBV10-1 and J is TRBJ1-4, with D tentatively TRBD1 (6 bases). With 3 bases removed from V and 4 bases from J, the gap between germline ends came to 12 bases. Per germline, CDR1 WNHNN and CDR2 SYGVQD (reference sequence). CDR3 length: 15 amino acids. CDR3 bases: TGCGCCAGCAGTGACGGAGGGGGGAATAATGAAAAACTGTTTTTT. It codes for CASSDGGGNNEKLFF.

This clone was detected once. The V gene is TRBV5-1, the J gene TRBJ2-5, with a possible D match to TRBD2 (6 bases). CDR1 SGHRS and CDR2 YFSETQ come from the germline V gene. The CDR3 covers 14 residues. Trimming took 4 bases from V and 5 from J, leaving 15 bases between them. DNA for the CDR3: TGCGCCAGCAGCGCCGGGACGGCGGGGGAGACCCAGTACTTC. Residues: CASSAGTAGETQYF.

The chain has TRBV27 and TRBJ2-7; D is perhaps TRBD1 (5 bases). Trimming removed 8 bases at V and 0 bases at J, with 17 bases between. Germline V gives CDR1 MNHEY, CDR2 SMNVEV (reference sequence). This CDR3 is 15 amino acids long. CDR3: CASRSAGLFSYEQYF. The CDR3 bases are TGTGCCAGCCGTTCGGCAGGGCTTTTCTCCTACGAGCAGTACTTC.

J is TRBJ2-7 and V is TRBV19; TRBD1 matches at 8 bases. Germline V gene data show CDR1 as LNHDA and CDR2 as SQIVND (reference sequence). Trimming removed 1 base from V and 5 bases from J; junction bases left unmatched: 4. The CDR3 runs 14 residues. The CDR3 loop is CASSIVTGAHEQYF. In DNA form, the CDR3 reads TGTGCCAGTAGTATAGTGACAGGGGCCCACGAGCAGTACTTC.

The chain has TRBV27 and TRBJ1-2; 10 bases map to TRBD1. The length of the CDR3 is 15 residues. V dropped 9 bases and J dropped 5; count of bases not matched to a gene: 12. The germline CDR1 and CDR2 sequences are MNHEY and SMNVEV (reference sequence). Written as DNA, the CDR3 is TGTGCCAGTAGACCCACCGGGACAGGGGCTTATGGCTACACCTTC. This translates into CASRPTGTGAYGYTF.

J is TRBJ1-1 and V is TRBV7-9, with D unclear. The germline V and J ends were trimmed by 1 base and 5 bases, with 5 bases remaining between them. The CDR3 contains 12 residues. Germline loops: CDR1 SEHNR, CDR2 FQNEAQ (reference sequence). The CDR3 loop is CASSLGVTEAFF. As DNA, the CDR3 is TGTGCCAGCAGCTTAGGTGTAACTGAAGCTTTCTTT.

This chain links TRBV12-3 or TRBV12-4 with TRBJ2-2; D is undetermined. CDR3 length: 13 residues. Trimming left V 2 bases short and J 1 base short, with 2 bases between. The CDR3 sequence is CASSLLNTGELFF. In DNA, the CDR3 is TGTGCCAGCAGTTTATTGAACACCGGGGAGCTGTTTTTT.